These 10 T cell receptor beta chains were sequenced from one sample in a study of OX40 agonist ivuxolimab in advanced cancers. Sequencing used immunoSEQ multiplex PCR; TCRdb keeps in-frame clones, though not all of them. Among some 12,000 clones listed, approximately 83% were seen once. The sample here was CD4+ or CD8+ T cells sorted from blood, taken in a trial of the OX40 agonist ivuxolimab. These receptors came from an adult with an advanced solid tumor such as melanoma, head and neck, liver or kidney cancer.

The CDR3 protein is CASSSSGGASYNEQFF. Here the CDR3 DNA reads TGTGCCAGCAGCAGTAGCGGGGGGGCCAGTTACAATGAGCAGTTCTTC. The gene calls are TRBV9 and TRBJ2-1; 11 bases fit TRBD2. CDR1 SGDLS and CDR2 YYNGEE come from the germline V gene. The CDR3 length is 16 residues. The V and J ends lost 4 bases and 4 bases, in that order; junction bases with no gene match: 7.

V and J are TRBV12-2 and TRBJ2-1. TRBV12-2 constitutes a pseudogene. This CDR3 is 12 amino acids long. CDR3 in DNA: TGTGCAAGTCGCTTAGCTTACAATGAGCAGTTCTTC. This encodes CASRLAYNEQFF.

The rearrangement joins TRBV27 to TRBJ1-1, with D possibly TRBD1 on 5 matching bases. This CDR3 is 12 amino acids long. The V and J ends lost 5 bases and 6 bases respectively, with 10 bases between them. Germline lookup yields CDR1 MNHEY and CDR2 SMNVEV (reference sequence). DNA of the CDR3: TGTGCCAGCAGTCCCAAGGGGCCTGAAGCTTTCTTT. Translated: CASSPKGPEAFF.

The chain has TRBV7-9 and TRBJ1-5; 8 bases line up with TRBD1. Germline CDR1 reads SEHNR; CDR2 reads FQNEAQ (reference sequence). Trimming took 5 bases from V and 5 from J; bases not matched to a gene: 8. This CDR3 is 15 amino acids long. In DNA, the CDR3 is TGTGCCAGCAGCCAGACAGGGGCGGGCGATCAGCCCCAGCATTTT. It encodes CASSQTGAGDQPQHF.

The chain recombines TRBV28 with TRBJ1-2; weak D call: TRBD1 (6 bases). Germline assignment: CDR1 MDHEN and CDR2 SYDVKM. The CDR3 covers 16 residues. V was pared by 2 bases and J by 4 bases, with 17 bases between. The CDR3 loop is CASSLSQRGRGYGYTF. The CDR3 DNA sequence: TGTGCCAGCAGTTTAAGCCAGCGGGGGCGAGGCTATGGCTACACCTTC.

This sequence joins TRBV5-8 and TRBJ2-1; the D is unclear. Germline V lookup: CDR1 SGHTS, CDR2 YDEGEE. There are 12 residues in the CDR3. V gave up 0 bases and J gave up 6 bases, with 4 bases separating them. In DNA, the CDR3 is TGTGCCAGCAGCTTGGAAGCCAATGAGCAGTTCTTC. It codes for CASSLEANEQFF.

V gene TRBV19 combines with J gene TRBJ2-4; the match to TRBD1 covers 8 bases. This CDR3 contains 14 residues. V lost 8 bases to trimming and J lost 5 bases; unmatched junction nucleotides: 8. From germline, CDR1 is LNHDA and CDR2 SQIVND (reference sequence). For the CDR3, the DNA is TGTGCCAGTTCCCAGCCAGGGGGCGAAAACATTCAGTACTTC. Translation gives CASSQPGGENIQYF.

This chain links TRBV14 with TRBJ1-4; TRBD1 matches at 10 bases. V shed 0 bases and J 6 bases; nucleotides not matched to a gene: 7. This CDR3 is 17 amino acids long. Looked up from germline, CDR1 is SGHDN and CDR2 is FVKESK. CDR3 sequence (DNA): TGTGCCAGCAGCCAAGATCGGGACAGGGGCAGAGATGAAAAACTGTTTTTT. Its translation: CASSQDRDRGRDEKLFF.

The chain is built from TRBV19 and TRBJ1-1; 7 bases align to TRBD1. Germline values: CDR1 LNHDA, CDR2 SQIVND (reference sequence). V gave up 5 bases and J gave up 4 bases; unmatched junction bases: 7. The CDR3 sequence is 14 residues long. The CDR3 region has the DNA TGTGCCAGTAGTCCGCCGACAGGGCTCACTGAAGCTTTCTTT. It encodes CASSPPTGLTEAFF. Together with reference TRBV19 and TRBJ1-1, the CDR3 gives the full variable domain: DGGITQSPKYLFRKEGQNVTLSCEQNLNHDAMYWYRQDPGQGLRLIYYSQIVNDFQKGDIAEGYSVSREKKESFPLTVTSAQKNPTAFYLCASSPPTGLTEAFFGQGTRLTVV.

The V gene is TRBV11-3, the J gene TRBJ2-7; either TRBD1 or TRBD2 may fit D (5 bases each). The CDR3 is made up of 12 amino acids. Germline CDR1 and CDR2: SGHNT and YENEEA. The CDR3 region is CESGQPSYEQYF. CDR3 sequence (DNA): TGTGAATCGGGGCAGCCCTCCTACGAGCAGTACTTC.